What follows are 28 T cell receptor beta chains derived from one specimen sequenced in a study of HIV-infected children after antiretroviral therapy interruption. Treatment given: PENTA 11 planned treatment interruption arm or continuous ART arm. The TCR library was built from RNA with a 3' RACE protocol and unique molecular identifiers. TCRdb redid the calling of the 3' RACE reads with MiXCR, one entry per CDR3 protein. This table has approximately 89,000 distinct CDR3 sequences, 6.9% appearing once. Sequencing was performed on CD45RA+ CD4+ T cells from PBMCs, pooled from several time points, taken from a donor given antiretroviral therapy, either interrupted or continuous. As to subset: naive CD4+ CD45RA+ CD45RO- T cells. These receptors were taken from a pool of human donors with HIV.

This clonotype has ten or more counts. V gene TRBV7-9 combines with J gene TRBJ1-1, with D uncertain. Per germline, CDR1 SEHNR and CDR2 FQNEAQ (reference sequence). Trimming left V 5 bases short and J 0 bases short, with 7 bases between. CDR3 length: 13 residues. Here the CDR3 reads CASSLSVNTEAFF. In DNA form, the CDR3 reads TGTGCCAGCAGCCTTTCTGTGAACACTGAAGCTTTCTTT.

This clonotype has a handful of counts. This chain uses TRBV20-1 with TRBJ2-1, with D hard to call. The CDR3 loop spans 15 amino acids. Trimming removed 0 bases from V and 5 bases from J, with 14 bases in between. In germline, CDR1 is DFQATT, CDR2 SNEGSKA (reference sequence). The CDR3 nucleotides read TGCAGTGCTAGAGATCCCCGGACGGCTGACAATGAGCAGTTCTTC. As protein: CSARDPRTADNEQFF.

Ten or more counts support this clonotype. J is TRBJ2-7 and V is TRBV9; D remains unclear. Trimming pared 0 bases from V and 2 bases from J, leaving 12 bases between. Looked up from germline, CDR1 is SGDLS and CDR2 is YYNGEE. CDR3 size: 15 residues. CDR3 region: CASSVGGENAYEQYF. The CDR3 bases are TGTGCCAGCAGCGTAGGAGGAGAGAACGCCTACGAGCAGTACTTC.

This clonotype occurred a few times. This chain connects TRBV6-5 to TRBJ2-1; 8 bases map to TRBD2. Germline V lookup: CDR1 MNHEY, CDR2 SVGAGI. The ends lost 6 bases at V and 7 bases at J; junction bases unmatched: 17. The CDR3 is 17 residues long. CDR3 residues: CASSSRGRGASVNEQFF. The CDR3 DNA sequence: TGTGCCAGCAGCTCCCGGGGGCGGGGGGCCTCAGTGAATGAGCAGTTCTTC.

This rearrangement joins TRBV6-2 or TRBV6-3 to TRBJ2-5; TRBD1 or TRBD2 may be the D gene (5 bases each). CDR1 is MNHEY and CDR2 is SVGEGT in the germline V gene. V was shortened by 0 bases and J by 2 bases, with 10 bases between the two germline ends. The CDR3 length is 15 residues. The CDR3 here is CASSYSRGRQETQYF. The CDR3 nucleotides read TGTGCCAGCAGTTACTCGAGGGGACGGCAAGAGACCCAGTACTTC.

This chain links TRBV6-1 with TRBJ2-7; unclear D gene. Trimming shortened V by 7 bases and J by 4 bases, and 8 bases separated the two germline ends. The CDR3 has 11 amino acids. The germline gives CDR1 MNHNS, CDR2 SASEGT. The CDR3 reads CASTTEYEQYF. For the CDR3, the DNA is TGTGCCAGCACTACCGAATACGAGCAGTACTTC.

This clonotype was counted ten times or more. The chain uses TRBV28 and TRBJ2-7; D unresolved. CDR1 is MDHEN and CDR2 is SYDVKM in the germline V gene. The CDR3 runs 11 residues. Trimming took off 11 bases at V and 3 bases at J, with 11 bases between the two ends. The CDR3 loop is CASSGVYEQYF. The CDR3 DNA follows: TGTGCCTCGTCCGGAGTCTACGAGCAGTACTTC.

At least ten counts were recorded for this clonotype. The V call is TRBV20-1, the J call TRBJ2-5; 8 bases are shared with TRBD2. Germline V lookup: CDR1 DFQATT, CDR2 SNEGSKA (reference sequence). The CDR3 sequence is 18 residues long. Trimming cost V 2 bases and J 3 bases; bases outside gene matches: 17. CDR3 sequence (DNA): TGCAGTGCTAGACCCCTCGAGGTAATAGCGGGACCAGAAGAGACCCAGTACTTC. Its translation is CSARPLEVIAGPEETQYF.

This clonotype was picked up many times. The chain carries TRBV11-2 and TRBJ2-1; D possibly corresponds to TRBD1 (6 bases). The CDR3 sequence is 16 residues long. Germline CDR1 and CDR2: SGHAT and FQNNGV. V was clipped by 4 bases and J by 9 bases, with 22 bases between them. CDR3 amino acids: CASSSPYGTSAGEQFF. In DNA, the CDR3 is TGTGCCAGCAGCTCCCCTTATGGGACATCGGCCGGTGAGCAGTTCTTC.

This clonotype has just a few counts. The chain employs TRBV18 and TRBJ1-4; D is uncertain. V gave up 3 bases and J gave up 8 bases, with 13 bases separating them. The CDR3 length is 14 residues. The germline gives CDR1 KGHSH, CDR2 LQKENI. CDR3 loop: CASSPPTPSEKLFF. Here the CDR3 DNA reads TGTGCCAGCTCACCGCCCACTCCTTCGGAAAAACTGTTTTTT.

This clonotype was recorded many times. The rearrangement links TRBV12-3 or TRBV12-4 to TRBJ2-7, with 8 bases identical to TRBD1. The CDR3 length is 15 residues. V shed 6 bases and J 0 bases; nucleotides not matched to a gene: 7. CDR3 DNA: TGTGCCAGCAGAAGACGACAGGGGAGCTCCTACGAGCAGTACTTC. Translated: CASRRRQGSSYEQYF.

This clonotype was seen repeatedly, ten times or more. The genes are TRBV28 and TRBJ1-4; D remains ambiguous. V was cut by 6 bases and J by 4 bases, with 9 bases left in between. The CDR3 sequence is 13 residues long. Germline CDR1 reads MDHEN; CDR2 reads SYDVKM. The CDR3 DNA is TGTGCCAGCAGCCTCATTGTTAATGAAAAACTGTTTTTT. It yields the protein CASSLIVNEKLFF.

This clonotype was recorded at least ten times. This rearrangement joins TRBV7-8 to TRBJ2-1, with 13 bases that match TRBD2. V gave up 3 bases and J gave up 12 bases; unmatched junction bases: 8. The CDR3 consists of 15 residues. Germline values: CDR1 SGHVS, CDR2 FQNEAQ. The DNA of the CDR3 is TGTGCCAGCAGCTTTAGGACTAGCGGGAGCCGGGGGCAGTTCTTC. As protein: CASSFRTSGSRGQFF.

This clonotype was seen repeatedly, ten times or more. The V gene is TRBV28, the J gene TRBJ2-7; the D gene could be TRBD1 or TRBD2 (5 bases each). Trimming stripped 3 bases from V and 3 bases from J, with 9 bases between. The germline gives CDR1 MDHEN, CDR2 SYDVKM. This CDR3 spans 13 amino acids. CDR3 residues: CASSLGDGYEQYF. CDR3 DNA: TGTGCCAGCAGTTTGGGGGACGGCTACGAGCAGTACTTC.

This clonotype was seen many times. This chain uses TRBV10-1 with TRBJ1-5, with D possibly being TRBD1 (5 bases). The CDR3 is made up of 13 amino acids. V was clipped by 4 bases and J by 5 bases, with 9 bases between them. The V gene's germline CDR1 is WNHNN and CDR2 SYGVQD (reference sequence). CDR3 protein: CASSAAGHQPQHF. The CDR3 coding sequence is TGCGCCAGCAGTGCGGCAGGGCATCAGCCCCAGCATTTT.

In its sample, this clonotype was seen many times. This rearrangement joins TRBV5-1 to TRBJ2-3; D might be TRBD2 (5 bases). This CDR3 has 14 residues. V lost 1 base and J 5 bases, leaving 11 bases between the germline ends. CDR1 is SGHRS and CDR2 is YFSETQ in the germline V gene. In DNA form, the CDR3 reads TGCGCCAGCAGCTTGCGGGATGGGGAAGATACGCAGTATTTT. Translating it yields CASSLRDGEDTQYF. The full variable domain, with the rest looked up from reference TRBV5-1 and TRBJ2-3, is KAGVTQTPRYLIKTRGQQVTLSCSPISGHRSVSWYQQTPGQGLQFLFEYFSETQRNKGNFPGRFSGRQFSNSRSEMNVSTLELGDSALYLCASSLRDGEDTQYFGPGTRLTVL.

This clonotype was seen many times. The chain carries TRBV28 and TRBJ2-7, with D unresolved. The CDR3 totals 14 residues. The germline V and J ends were trimmed by 3 bases and 3 bases, with 12 bases remaining between them. In germline, CDR1 is MDHEN, CDR2 SYDVKM. The CDR3 region has the DNA TGTGCCAGCAGTTTCTCGGGCCCCGGCTACGAGCAGTACTTC. It yields the protein CASSFSGPGYEQYF.

This clonotype showed up many times. CDR3 sequence reads: CASSSAQNTEAFF. DNA of the CDR3: TGTGCCAGCAGCTCCGCACAGAACACTGAAGCTTTCTTT. V gene TRBV7-3 combines with J gene TRBJ1-1, with D uncertain. Germline CDR1 SGHTA, CDR2 FQGTGA. This CDR3 has 13 amino acids. V was pared by 4 bases and J by 1 base, with 7 bases between.

This clonotype was observed many times. J is TRBJ2-3 and V is TRBV20-1; perhaps TRBD2 as D (6 bases). CDR3 length: 12 amino acids. Germline-derived CDR1 and CDR2 are DFQATT and SNEGSKA (reference sequence). V was cut by 3 bases and J by 4 bases, with 8 bases left in between. The CDR3 nucleotides read TGCAGTGCTAGGGCTAGCGCAGATACGCAGTATTTT. Protein product: CSARASADTQYF.

At least ten counts were recorded for this clonotype. V gene TRBV24-1 combines with J gene TRBJ2-2; 7 bases line up with TRBD2. The CDR3 consists of 15 residues. CDR1 KGHDR and CDR2 SFDVKD come from the germline V gene. V was pared by 3 bases and J by 0 bases, with 0 bases of the junction left unmatched. The CDR3 spells CATSDAGANTGELFF. Written as DNA, the CDR3 is TGTGCCACCAGTGATGCGGGAGCGAACACCGGGGAGCTGTTTTTT.

This clonotype showed up many times. The chain uses TRBV28 and TRBJ1-3, with a possible D match to TRBD1 (5 bases). Germline CDR1 and CDR2: MDHEN and SYDVKM. With 3 bases removed from V and 0 bases from J, the gap between germline ends came to 6 bases. The CDR3 extends over 14 amino acids. CDR3: CASSLTASGNTIYF. The CDR3 bases are TGTGCCAGCAGTTTGACAGCCTCTGGAAACACCATATATTTT.

This clonotype was recorded many times. The J gene is TRBJ1-2, the V gene TRBV19, with 9 bases aligning to TRBD1. CDR3 length equals 13 residues. The V and J ends lost 3 bases and 8 bases, in that order; junction bases with no gene match: 4. The germline CDR1 and CDR2 sequences are LNHDA and SQIVND (reference sequence). The CDR3 here is CASSIGQGWGYTF. The CDR3 bases are TGTGCCAGTAGTATCGGACAGGGGTGGGGCTACACCTTC.

This clonotype was recorded many times. V is TRBV10-3 and J is TRBJ1-1, with D possibly matching TRBD1 (5 bases). The CDR3 is 10 amino acids. V lost 8 bases, J lost 6 bases, and 7 bases lay in between. Germline-derived CDR1 and CDR2 are ENHRY and SYGVKD. The CDR3 reads CAIGGAEAFF. CDR3 nucleotide sequence: TGTGCCATCGGGGGGGCTGAAGCTTTCTTT.

The chain has TRBV6-6 and TRBJ2-7; maybe TRBD2 (6 bases). Trimming left V 1 base short and J 0 bases short, with 16 bases between. CDR1 and CDR2 from the germline V gene are MNHNY and SVGAGI (reference sequence). This CDR3 has 17 amino acids. The DNA of the CDR3 is TGTGCCAGCAGTTACTGGTGGGGTAGCGGCGTCTCCTACGAGCAGTACTTC. Translated, it gives CASSYWWGSGVSYEQYF.

The chain combines TRBV24-1 with TRBJ2-5; TRBD1 matches 7 bases. CDR3 length: 15 residues. Per the germline V gene, CDR1 is KGHDR and CDR2 is SFDVKD. Trimming at V came to 2 bases and at J to 2 bases, leaving 4 bases not matched to a gene. CDR3 sequence (DNA): TGTGCCACCAGTGATTCGGGACAGATTCAAGAGACCCAGTACTTC. It is translated as CATSDSGQIQETQYF.

This clonotype was picked up many times. The CDR3 spells CSARSPTGMEQYF. The CDR3 DNA reads TGCAGTGCTAGAAGCCCTACAGGGATGGAGCAGTACTTC. The chain combines TRBV20-1 with TRBJ2-7, with D possibly TRBD1 on 6 matching bases. Germline V gene data show CDR1 as DFQATT and CDR2 as SNEGSKA (reference sequence). V was trimmed by 2 bases and J by 7 bases, leaving 15 bases between them. The CDR3 is 13 residues long.

This clonotype was seen at least ten times. The chain links TRBV20-1 to TRBJ2-5, with D possibly being TRBD1 (6 bases). Germline-derived CDR1 and CDR2 are DFQATT and SNEGSKA (reference sequence). Trimming removed 4 bases from V and 4 bases from J, with 19 bases in between. The CDR3 is made up of 15 amino acids. CDR3 protein: CSANRRWGPVETQYF. The CDR3 nucleotides are TGCAGTGCTAACCGTAGATGGGGGCCCGTAGAGACCCAGTACTTC.

This clonotype was counted ten times or more. V and J are TRBV10-3 and TRBJ2-7; perhaps D is TRBD1 or TRBD2 (5 bases each). The V end lost 2 bases, the J end lost 1 base, and 18 bases lay between the germline ends. The CDR3 spans 17 residues. Germline V gives CDR1 ENHRY, CDR2 SYGVKD. The CDR3, as DNA: TGTGCCATCAGTGAGGATGATGGGGGTCCGTCGTCCTACGAGCAGTACTTC. Its translation is CAISEDDGGPSSYEQYF.